This T cell receptor (beta chain) was captured in a study of blood T cell repertoires in COVID-19. Study-wide context: Samples taken during acute and convalescent COVID-19 were collected in the United States, Italy and Spain.

In the authors' workflow: It was from reference gene primer amplification that nucleated cell counts were estimated. Data came from immunoSEQ multiplex PCR; TCRdb stores just in-frame clones and leaves some out. The V and J calls and clone size come from that table; D and trimming were worked out from the DNA. The profile shows around 270,000 clones, about 88% of them singletons. CDR1 and CDR2 (germline): MNHEY, SVGAGI. V lost 2 bases, J lost 1 base, and 5 bases lay in between. The CDR3 is made up of 13 amino acids. The sequence came from a woman aged 60 to 75 with COVID-19, enrolled during active disease. The V gene is TRBV6-5, the J gene TRBJ2-5; D gene uncertain. Specimen: peripheral blood. CDR3 DNA: TGTGCCAGCAGTTACGTTAGCCAAGAGACCCAGTACTTC. It specifies CASSYVSQETQYF.